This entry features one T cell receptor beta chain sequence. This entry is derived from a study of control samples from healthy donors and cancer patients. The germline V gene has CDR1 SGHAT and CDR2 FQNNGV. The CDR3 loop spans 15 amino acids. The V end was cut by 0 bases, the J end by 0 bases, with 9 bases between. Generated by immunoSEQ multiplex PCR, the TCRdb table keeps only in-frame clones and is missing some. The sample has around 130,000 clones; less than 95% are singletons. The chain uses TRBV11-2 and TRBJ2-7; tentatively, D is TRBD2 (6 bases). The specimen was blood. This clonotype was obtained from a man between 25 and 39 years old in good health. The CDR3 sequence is CASSLERGSSYEQYF. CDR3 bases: TGTGCCAGCAGCTTAGAGCGGGGTAGCTCCTACGAGCAGTACTTC.